This T cell receptor beta chain emerged from a study of cytomegalovirus exposure and HLA in healthy donors. Study-level information: A preliminary data release comprised around 90 million unique TCRs obtained from HLA-typed donors.

Whole-study results and caveats: For most TCR beta V segments, an earlier analysis put the productive rate at about 87% or about 30% of the time. In a later analysis, donors in an Asian-associated ancestry cluster reportedly had fewer N-insertions in productive TCRs than the cohort mean. It was about 150 TCR beta chains that were listed as cytomegalovirus-associated.

About this clone itself: Its antigen is not known.

The CDR3 has 15 amino acids. V gave up 0 bases and J gave up 4 bases, with 12 bases separating them. Germline-derived CDR1 and CDR2 are MNHNY and SVGAGI (reference sequence). The PCR was carried out with 60 Vbeta primers and 13 Jbeta primers. TCRdb's copy holds only in-frame clones and misses some; the assay was immunoSEQ multiplex PCR. The data hold roughly 97,000 clones, with around 79% observed a single time. The chain carries TRBV6-6 and TRBJ1-2; D is possibly TRBD1 (6 bases). This TCR was sampled from a man between 60 and 75 years old in good health and CMV-seropositive. The material sequenced was PBMCs. CDR3 nucleotide sequence: TGTGCCAGCAGTTACTCGGGGGGGCTCGTCTATGGCTACACCTTC. Encoded protein: CASSYSGGLVYGYTF.